A selection of T cell receptor beta chains follows, all from one sample in a study of cytomegalovirus exposure and HLA in healthy donors. TCRdb's copy holds only in-frame clones and misses some; the assay was immunoSEQ multiplex PCR. The data show some 160,000 clones, approximately 91% seen once. The sequencing sample was made of PBMCs. These receptors came from a man aged 18 to 30 in good health and CMV-seronegative. Each CDR3 is given with its conserved first and last residue. The order of the fields is J gene, V gene, D gene, clone size, CDR3 protein, CDR3 DNA. A D gene is named only where the DNA matches it firmly. The size entry is marked missing in some rows and otherwise reads once, few, many or a size class.

TRBJ2-5	TRBV7-8	TRBD2	few	CASIGGAGTTETQYF	TGTGCCAGCATCGGAGGGGCGGGGACTACAGAGACCCAGTACTTC
TRBJ1-1	TRBV27	TRBD1	-	CASRTGATEAFF	TGTGCCAGCAGAACAGGGGCCACTGAAGCTTTCTTT
TRBJ2-1	TRBV20-1	-	few	CSAPTYNEQFF	TGCAGTGCTCCTACCTACAATGAGCAGTTCTTC
TRBJ2-3	TRBV27	TRBD2	-	CASSIKTSSRSTDTQYF	TGTGCCAGCAGTATTAAGACTAGCAGCCGTTCCACAGATACGCAGTATTTT
TRBJ2-7	TRBV30	TRBD1	once	CAWRAARGHNEQYF	TGTGCCTGGAGGGCCGCCAGGGGGCATAACGAGCAGTACTTC
TRBJ2-5	TRBV7-2	TRBD2	few	CASSFSGLAGGLGNF	TGTGCCAGCAGCTTCTCCGGACTAGCGGGGGGGCTGGGGAACTTC
TRBJ2-1	TRBV10-3	TRBD2	-	CAIRGGQDNEQFF	TGTGCCATCAGGGGAGGGCAAGACAATGAGCAGTTCTTC
TRBJ2-7	TRBV5-1	TRBD2	-	CASSLEASGWYEQYF	TGCGCCAGCAGCTTGGAGGCTAGCGGTTGGTACGAGCAGTACTTC
TRBJ2-3	TRBV6-5	TRBD1	-	CASSYSGTASTDTQYF	TGTGCCAGCAGTTATTCCGGGACAGCTAGCACAGATACGCAGTATTTT
TRBJ1-5	TRBV19	TRBD1	once	CASKIGQDDYSNQPQHF	TGTGCCAGCAAGATTGGACAGGACGACTATAGCAATCAGCCCCAGCATTTT
TRBJ2-5	TRBV7-9	TRBD2	-	CASSPRTSGGRETQYF	TGTGCCAGCAGCCCCAGGACTAGCGGGGGGCGAGAGACCCAGTACTTC
TRBJ2-1	TRBV2	TRBD2	-	CATWGLAGTNEQFF	TGTGCCACCTGGGGACTAGCGGGAACCAATGAGCAGTTCTTC
TRBJ2-5	TRBV14	TRBD1	-	CASSQALRGQRETQYF	TGTGCCAGCAGCCAAGCCCTAAGGGGACAGCGGGAGACCCAGTACTTC
TRBJ2-4	TRBV5-4	-	-	CASSFEGGLAKNIQYF	TGTGCCAGCAGCTTCGAGGGGGGGCTAGCCAAAAACATTCAGTACTTC